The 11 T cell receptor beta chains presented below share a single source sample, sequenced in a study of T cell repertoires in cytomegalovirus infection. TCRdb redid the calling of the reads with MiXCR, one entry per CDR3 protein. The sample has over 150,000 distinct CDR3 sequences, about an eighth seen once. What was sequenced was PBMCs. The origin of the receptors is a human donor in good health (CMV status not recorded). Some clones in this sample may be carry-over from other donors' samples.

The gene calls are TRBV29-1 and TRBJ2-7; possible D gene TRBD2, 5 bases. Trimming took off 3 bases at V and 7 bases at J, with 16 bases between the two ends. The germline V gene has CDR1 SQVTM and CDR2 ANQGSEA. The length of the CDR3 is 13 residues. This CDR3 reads CSVDRQATGEQYF. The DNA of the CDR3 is TGCAGCGTTGATCGGCAGGCTACGGGGGAGCAGTACTTC.

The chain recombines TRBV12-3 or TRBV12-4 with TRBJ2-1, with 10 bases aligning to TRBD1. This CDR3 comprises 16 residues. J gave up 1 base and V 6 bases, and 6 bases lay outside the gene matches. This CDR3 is CASRSDRGGSYNEQFF. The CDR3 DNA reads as TGTGCCAGCAGGTCGGACAGGGGGGGGTCCTACAATGAGCAGTTCTTC.

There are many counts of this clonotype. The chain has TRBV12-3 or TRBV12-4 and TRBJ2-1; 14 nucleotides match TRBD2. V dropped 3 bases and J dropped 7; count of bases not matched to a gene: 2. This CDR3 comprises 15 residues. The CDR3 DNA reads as TGTGCCAGCAGTTTTCGACTAGCGGGAGGGAATGAGCAGTTCTTC. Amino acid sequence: CASSFRLAGGNEQFF.

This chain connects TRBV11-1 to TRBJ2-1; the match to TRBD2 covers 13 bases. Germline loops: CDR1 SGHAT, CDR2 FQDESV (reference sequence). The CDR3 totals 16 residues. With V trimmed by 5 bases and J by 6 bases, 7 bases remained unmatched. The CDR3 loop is CASSPKGLAGSNEQFF. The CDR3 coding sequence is TGTGCCAGCAGCCCCAAGGGACTAGCGGGGAGCAATGAGCAGTTCTTC.

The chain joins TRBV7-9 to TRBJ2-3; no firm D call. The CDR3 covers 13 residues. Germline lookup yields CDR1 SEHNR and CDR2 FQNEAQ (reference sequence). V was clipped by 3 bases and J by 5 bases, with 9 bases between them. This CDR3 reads CASSFAGQDTQYF. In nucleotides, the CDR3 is TGTGCCAGCAGCTTCGCTGGGCAAGATACGCAGTATTTT. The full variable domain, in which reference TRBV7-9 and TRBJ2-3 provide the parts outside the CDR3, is DTGVSQNPRHKITKRGQNVTFRCDPISEHNRLYWYRQTLGQGPEFLTYFQNEAQLEKSRLLSDRFSAERPKGSFSTLEIQRTEQGDSAMYLCASSFAGQDTQYFGPGTRLTVL.

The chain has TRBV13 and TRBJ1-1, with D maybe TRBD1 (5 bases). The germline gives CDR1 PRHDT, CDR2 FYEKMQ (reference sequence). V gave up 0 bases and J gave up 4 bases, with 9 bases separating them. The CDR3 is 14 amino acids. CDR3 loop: CASSLGLRATEAFF. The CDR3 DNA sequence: TGTGCCAGCAGCTTAGGCCTCAGGGCCACTGAAGCTTTCTTT.

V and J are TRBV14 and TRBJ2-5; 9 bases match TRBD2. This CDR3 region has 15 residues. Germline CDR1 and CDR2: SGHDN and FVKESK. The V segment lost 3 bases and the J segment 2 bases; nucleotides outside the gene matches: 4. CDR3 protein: CASSHLAGRQETQYF. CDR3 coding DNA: TGTGCCAGCAGCCATCTAGCGGGGCGTCAAGAGACCCAGTACTTC.

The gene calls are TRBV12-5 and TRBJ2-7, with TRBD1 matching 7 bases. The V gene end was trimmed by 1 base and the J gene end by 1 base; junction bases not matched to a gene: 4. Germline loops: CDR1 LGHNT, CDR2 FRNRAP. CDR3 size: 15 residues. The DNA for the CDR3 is TGTGCTAGTGGTTTGGGAGGACAGGTGTCCTACGAGCAGTACTTC. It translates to CASGLGGQVSYEQYF.

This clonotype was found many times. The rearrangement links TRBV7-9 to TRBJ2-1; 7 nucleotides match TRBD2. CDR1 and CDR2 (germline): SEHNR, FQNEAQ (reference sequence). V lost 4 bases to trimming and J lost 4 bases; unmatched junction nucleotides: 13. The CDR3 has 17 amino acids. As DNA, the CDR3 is TGTGCCAGCAGCTCCCCCGGACTAGTAGGCAGGTACAATGAGCAGTTCTTC. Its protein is CASSSPGLVGRYNEQFF.

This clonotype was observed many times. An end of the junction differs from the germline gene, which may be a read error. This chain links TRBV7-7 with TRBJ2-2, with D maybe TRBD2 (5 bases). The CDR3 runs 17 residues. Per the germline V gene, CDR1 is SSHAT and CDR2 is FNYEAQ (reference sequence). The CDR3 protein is CASSLALRGPNTGELFF. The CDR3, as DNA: TGTGCTAGCAGCTTAGCGCTCCGGGGTCCGAACACCGGGGAGCTGTTTTTT.

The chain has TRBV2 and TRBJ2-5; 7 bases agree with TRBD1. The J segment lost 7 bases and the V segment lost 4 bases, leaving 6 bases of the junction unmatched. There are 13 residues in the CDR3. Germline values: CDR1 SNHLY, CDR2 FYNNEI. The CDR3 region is CASSAGQDGTQYF. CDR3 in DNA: TGTGCCAGCAGTGCTGGACAGGACGGGACCCAGTACTTC.